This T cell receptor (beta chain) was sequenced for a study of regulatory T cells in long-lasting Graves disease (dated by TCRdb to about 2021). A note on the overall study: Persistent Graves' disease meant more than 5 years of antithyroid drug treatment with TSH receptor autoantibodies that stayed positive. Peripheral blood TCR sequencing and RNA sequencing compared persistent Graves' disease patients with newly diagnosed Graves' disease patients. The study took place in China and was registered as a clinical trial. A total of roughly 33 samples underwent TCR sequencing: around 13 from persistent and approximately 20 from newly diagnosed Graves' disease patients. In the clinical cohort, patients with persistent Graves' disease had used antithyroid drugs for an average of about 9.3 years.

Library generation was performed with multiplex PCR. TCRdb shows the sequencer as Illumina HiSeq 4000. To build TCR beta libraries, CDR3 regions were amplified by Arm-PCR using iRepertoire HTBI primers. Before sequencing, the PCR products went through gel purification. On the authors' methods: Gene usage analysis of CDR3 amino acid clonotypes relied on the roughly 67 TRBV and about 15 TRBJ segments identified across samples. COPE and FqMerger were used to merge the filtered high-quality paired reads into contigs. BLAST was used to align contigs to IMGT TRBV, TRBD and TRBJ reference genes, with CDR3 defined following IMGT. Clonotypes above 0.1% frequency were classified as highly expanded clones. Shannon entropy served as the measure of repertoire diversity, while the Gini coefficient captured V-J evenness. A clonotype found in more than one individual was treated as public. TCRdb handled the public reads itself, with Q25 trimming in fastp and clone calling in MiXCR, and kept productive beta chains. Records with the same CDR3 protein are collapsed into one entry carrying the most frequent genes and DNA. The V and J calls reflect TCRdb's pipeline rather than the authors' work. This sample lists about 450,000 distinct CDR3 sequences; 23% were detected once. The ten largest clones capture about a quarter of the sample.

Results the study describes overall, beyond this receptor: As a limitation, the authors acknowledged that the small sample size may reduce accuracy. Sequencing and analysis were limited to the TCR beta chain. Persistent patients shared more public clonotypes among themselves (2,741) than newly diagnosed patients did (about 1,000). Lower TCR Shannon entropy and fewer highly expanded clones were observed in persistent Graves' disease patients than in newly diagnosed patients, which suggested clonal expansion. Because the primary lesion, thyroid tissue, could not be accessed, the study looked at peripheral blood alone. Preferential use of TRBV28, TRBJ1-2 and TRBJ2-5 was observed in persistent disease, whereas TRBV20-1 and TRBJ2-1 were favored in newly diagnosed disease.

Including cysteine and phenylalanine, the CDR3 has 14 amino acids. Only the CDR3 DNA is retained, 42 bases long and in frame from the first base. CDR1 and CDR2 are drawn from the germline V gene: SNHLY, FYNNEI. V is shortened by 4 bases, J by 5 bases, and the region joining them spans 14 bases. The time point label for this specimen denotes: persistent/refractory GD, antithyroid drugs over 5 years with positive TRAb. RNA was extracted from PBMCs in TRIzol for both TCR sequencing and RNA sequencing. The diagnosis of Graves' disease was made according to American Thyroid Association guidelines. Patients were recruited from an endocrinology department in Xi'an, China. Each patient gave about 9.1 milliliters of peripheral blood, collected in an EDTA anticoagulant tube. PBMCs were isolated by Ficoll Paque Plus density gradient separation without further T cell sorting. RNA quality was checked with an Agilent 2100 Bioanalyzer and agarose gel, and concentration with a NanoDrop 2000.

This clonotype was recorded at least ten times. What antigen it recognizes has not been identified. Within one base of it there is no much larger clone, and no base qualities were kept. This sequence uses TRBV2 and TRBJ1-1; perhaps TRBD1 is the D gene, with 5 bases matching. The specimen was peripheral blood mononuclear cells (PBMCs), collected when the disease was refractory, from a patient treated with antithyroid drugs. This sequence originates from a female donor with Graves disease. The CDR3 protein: CASSAVGGGTEAFF. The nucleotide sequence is TGTGCCAGCAGTGCCGTCGGCGGGGGGACTGAAGCTTTCTTT.